This T cell receptor beta chain originates from a study of T-cell memory formation after mild COVID-19. V was shortened by 10 bases and J by 3 bases, with 19 bases between the two germline ends. This CDR3 has 14 amino acids. Germline assignment: CDR1 SNHLY and CDR2 FYNNEI. TCR alpha and TCR beta cDNA libraries carrying sample barcodes and UMIs came from 5'RACE with constant-segment primers. TCRdb recomputed calls from the 5' RACE reads with MiXCR, one row per CDR3 protein. The profile shows around 220,000 distinct CDR3 sequences, roughly 15% of them singletons. The receptor was isolated from a man in his late teens or twenties who had mild COVID-19 (a few samples of this study predate the infection). Cell type and time point are not known. The chain joins TRBV2 to TRBJ2-7; D possibly matches TRBD1 or TRBD2 (5 bases each). Source material: PBMCs or a T cell subset sorted from them (not recorded which). The CDR3 DNA reads as TGTGCCACTCTCCCCGGGGCAGGATTCTACGAGCAGTACTTC. Its protein is CATLPGAGFYEQYF.